Each of the 25 T cell receptor beta chains below was sequenced from the same sample in a study of T cell changes during pregnancy in multiple sclerosis. Only in-frame clones appear in the TCRdb table, and some are missing; sequencing was by immunoSEQ multiplex PCR. The sample records tens of thousands of clones, roughly nine tenths being singletons. The sequencing used peripheral blood, collected in the third trimester of pregnancy. These TCRs come from a female donor in good health, enrolled as a control in a pregnancy study.

The V and J genes are TRBV4-1 and TRBJ2-3; 11 bases match TRBD2. The CDR3 runs to 18 residues. The V and J ends lost 2 bases and 1 base, in that order; junction bases with no gene match: 8. Germline CDR1 is MGHRA and CDR2 is YSYEKL. The CDR3 loop is CASSQLLPGLAGTDTQYF. The CDR3 coding sequence is TGCGCCAGCAGCCAACTATTACCGGGACTAGCGGGCACAGATACGCAGTATTTT.

The chain uses TRBV18 and TRBJ2-5, with 11 bases aligning to TRBD2. CDR1 is KGHSH and CDR2 is LQKENI in the germline V gene. The CDR3 contains 17 residues. V lost 6 bases to trimming and J lost 5 bases; unmatched junction nucleotides: 14. In DNA, the CDR3 is TGTGCCAGCTCGTTGGGGGCGGAGCGACTAGCGGGGGAGACCCAGTACTTC. This translates into CASSLGAERLAGETQYF.

This clone appeared once. The genes are TRBV27 and TRBJ1-5, with TRBD1 matching 7 bases. Unmatched junction bases numbered 6, after V lost 5 bases and J lost 2 bases. The CDR3 totals 15 residues. CDR1 and CDR2 (germline): MNHEY, SMNVEV (reference sequence). This CDR3 is CASSTTGRRNQPQHF. The CDR3 nucleotides are TGTGCCAGCAGTACGACAGGGAGACGCAATCAGCCCCAGCATTTT.

The V gene is TRBV6-6, the J gene TRBJ2-1, with 8 bases aligning to TRBD2. The CDR3 totals 15 residues. The V and J ends lost 2 bases and 7 bases, in that order; junction bases with no gene match: 7. Looked up from germline, CDR1 is MNHNY and CDR2 is SVGAGI (reference sequence). CDR3 amino acids: CASSYASGRRNEQFF. CDR3 bases: TGTGCCAGCAGTTACGCTAGCGGGCGCAGGAATGAGCAGTTCTTC.

The chain carries TRBV27 and TRBJ1-2; D is possibly TRBD1 (6 bases). Trimming shortened V by 2 bases and J by 8 bases, and 15 bases separated the two germline ends. There are 14 residues in the CDR3. Germline loops: CDR1 MNHEY, CDR2 SMNVEV (reference sequence). The CDR3 spells CASSLGGGPGGYTF. The CDR3 DNA sequence: TGTGCCAGCAGTTTAGGGGGCGGTCCGGGGGGCTACACCTTC.

V and J are TRBV19 and TRBJ1-2, with a weak D call TRBD1 (6 bases). Germline lookup yields CDR1 LNHDA and CDR2 SQIVND (reference sequence). Trimming shortened V by 2 bases and J by 2 bases, and 12 bases separated the two germline ends. The length of the CDR3 is 15 residues. The CDR3 loop reads CASSISQGLNYGYTF. The CDR3 DNA reads as TGTGCCAGTAGTATATCTCAGGGGCTAAACTATGGCTACACCTTC.

This clone came up once. In DNA form, the CDR3 reads TGCGCCAGCAGCCCGGACAGTGGAAACACCATATATTTT. Encoded protein: CASSPDSGNTIYF. The V and J genes are TRBV4-3 and TRBJ1-3, with D possibly TRBD1 on 6 matching bases. Trimming pared 4 bases from V and 3 bases from J, leaving 7 bases between. The CDR3 totals 13 residues. In germline, CDR1 is LGHNA, CDR2 YSLEER.

The V call is TRBV19, the J call TRBJ2-5; weak D call: TRBD1 (6 bases). The CDR3 totals 14 residues. The ends were cut back, 1 base at V and 2 bases at J, with 8 bases in the middle. Per the germline V gene, CDR1 is LNHDA and CDR2 is SQIVND (reference sequence). DNA for the CDR3: TGTGCCAGTAGTATAGTAAGGGGGCAAGAGACCCAGTACTTC. It yields the protein CASSIVRGQETQYF.

The gene calls are TRBV27 and TRBJ2-1; a weak D match, TRBD1 (5 bases). This CDR3 comprises 15 residues. V shed 6 bases and J shed 4 bases, with 16 bases lying between them. CDR1 and CDR2 (germline): MNHEY, SMNVEV (reference sequence). The CDR3 DNA sequence: TGTGCCAGCAGCCGCCGCCCGGACACTTACAATGAGCAGTTCTTC. Protein sequence: CASSRRPDTYNEQFF.

This clone has just a few counts. This chain joins TRBV7-9 and TRBJ1-1; 9 nucleotides align to TRBD1. Germline CDR1 and CDR2: SEHNR and FQNEAQ (reference sequence). The CDR3 runs to 15 residues. The J segment lost 1 base and the V segment lost 3 bases, leaving 3 bases of the junction unmatched. The CDR3 DNA reads TGTGCCAGCAGCTTCTCGGACAGGGGGAACACTGAAGCTTTCTTT. This sequence encodes CASSFSDRGNTEAFF.

This clone occurred once. This chain uses TRBV19 with TRBJ1-1; D unresolved. The CDR3 length is 11 residues. Germline V CDR1 and CDR2: LNHDA, SQIVND (reference sequence). The germline V and J ends were trimmed by 5 bases and 8 bases, with 9 bases remaining between them. Here the CDR3 reads CASSPGNEAFF. The CDR3 DNA follows: TGTGCCAGTAGTCCCGGTAACGAAGCTTTCTTT.

The rearrangement links TRBV2 to TRBJ2-7, with 9 nucleotides matching TRBD1. The CDR3 has 18 amino acids. Germline CDR1 reads SNHLY; CDR2 reads FYNNEI. With 6 bases clipped from V and 5 bases from J, the junction kept 20 bases outside the gene matches. For the CDR3, the DNA is TGTGCCAGCAGGCGCTACCGGGACAGGGCAATCCTTTACCACGAGCAGTACTTC. Translating it yields CASRRYRDRAILYHEQYF.

J is TRBJ2-7 and V is TRBV25-1; TRBD2 matches at 8 bases. Per the germline V gene, CDR1 is MGHDK and CDR2 is SYGVNS. The CDR3 contains 14 residues. J lost 2 bases, V lost 10 bases, and 10 bases had no gene match. The CDR3 DNA reads as TGTGCCACAGAAACTAGCGGACCCCCCTACGAGCAGTACTTC. This sequence encodes CATETSGPPYEQYF.

The chain employs TRBV7-2 and TRBJ1-6; D call uncertain. The CDR3 spans 13 residues. The germline gives CDR1 SGHTA, CDR2 FQGNSA. Between the trimmed V and J ends, which lost 6 bases and 8 bases, there was a span of 11 bases. The CDR3 DNA reads TGTGCCAGCAGTTACACCGGGGATTCACCCCTCCACTTT. This translates into CASSYTGDSPLHF.

The chain couples TRBV11-2 to TRBJ2-1, with 10 bases matching TRBD2. The CDR3 is 15 residues long. Germline V gives CDR1 SGHAT, CDR2 FQNNGV. V gave up 2 bases and J gave up 4 bases; unmatched junction bases: 2. The CDR3 protein is CASSLLAGEYNEQFF. The CDR3, as DNA: TGTGCCAGCAGCTTACTAGCGGGAGAGTACAATGAGCAGTTCTTC.

This clone was picked up a small number of times. The V and J genes are TRBV7-9 and TRBJ2-4; TRBD1 might be the D (5 bases). Germline V gene lookup returns CDR1 SEHNR and CDR2 FQNEAQ (reference sequence). The V gene lost 4 bases and the J gene lost 0 bases, with 13 bases spanning the gap. This CDR3 has 16 residues. CDR3 sequence reads: CASSSQGVSAKNIQYF. For the CDR3, the DNA is TGTGCCAGCAGCTCCCAAGGGGTCTCAGCCAAAAACATTCAGTACTTC.

The chain is built from TRBV7-8 and TRBJ2-5; D is possibly TRBD1 (5 bases). CDR1 and CDR2 from the germline V gene are SGHVS and FQNEAQ. CDR3 length: 15 residues. The V and J ends lost 5 bases and 2 bases respectively, with 15 bases between them. As DNA, the CDR3 is TGTGCCAGCAGCCCGCTGGCAGGGTCTCAAGAGACCCAGTACTTC. This sequence encodes CASSPLAGSQETQYF.

This chain uses TRBV15 with TRBJ1-2, with 8 bases that match TRBD1. Germline V lookup: CDR1 LNHNV, CDR2 YYDKDF (reference sequence). The CDR3 totals 13 residues. J was trimmed by 4 bases and V by 4 bases; bases with no gene match: 2. CDR3 sequence reads: CATSKDRGYGYTF. In nucleotides, the CDR3 is TGTGCCACCAGCAAAGACAGGGGCTATGGCTACACCTTC.

V and J are TRBV27 and TRBJ1-2; 7 positions agree with TRBD1. Per germline, CDR1 MNHEY and CDR2 SMNVEV (reference sequence). The V segment lost 1 base and the J segment 8 bases; nucleotides outside the gene matches: 10. This CDR3 has 15 residues. The CDR3 coding sequence is TGTGCCAGCAGTTTATTAAAGGGGGCGCTGGGCGGCTACACCTTC. Protein: CASSLLKGALGGYTF.

The chain combines TRBV15 with TRBJ1-6, with 7 positions matching TRBD1. The CDR3 is 16 residues long. The V gene end was trimmed by 3 bases and the J gene end by 1 base; junction bases not matched to a gene: 3. Germline lookup yields CDR1 LNHNV and CDR2 YYDKDF (reference sequence). In DNA, the CDR3 is TGTGCCACCAGCAGGTACAGGGGTTCCTATAATTCACCCCTCCACTTT. It encodes CATSRYRGSYNSPLHF.

The chain recombines TRBV27 with TRBJ2-5, with 10 bases that match TRBD2. V shed 3 bases, J shed 4 bases, and the junction held 5 bases outside the gene matches. Germline V gene data show CDR1 as MNHEY and CDR2 as SMNVEV (reference sequence). CDR3 length equals 15 residues. The CDR3 loop is CASSLRRLAGETQYF. The CDR3 nucleotides are TGTGCCAGCAGTTTGCGGAGACTAGCGGGAGAGACCCAGTACTTC.

J is TRBJ1-2 and V is TRBV7-2; no clear D. Deletions cut 9 bases from V and 3 bases from J, with 14 bases between. Per germline, CDR1 SGHTA and CDR2 FQGNSA. The CDR3 has 13 residues. CDR3 region: CASTPETYYGYTF. In DNA, the CDR3 is TGTGCCAGTACTCCCGAGACATACTATGGCTACACCTTC.

The chain is built from TRBV28 and TRBJ2-6, with D possibly matching TRBD1 (5 bases). This CDR3 region has 15 residues. Germline V gene lookup returns CDR1 MDHEN and CDR2 SYDVKM. V gave up 6 bases and J gave up 0 bases, with 9 bases separating them. CDR3 loop: CASRPQGSGANVLTF. The CDR3 DNA is TGTGCCAGCAGACCCCAGGGCTCTGGGGCCAACGTCCTGACTTTC. The full variable domain, its missing parts supplied by reference TRBV28 and TRBJ2-6, is DVKVTQSSRYLVKRTGEKVFLECVQDMDHENMFWYRQDPGLGLRLIYFSYDVKMKEKGDIPEGYSVSREKKERFSLILESASTNQTSMYLCASRPQGSGANVLTFGAGSRLTVL.

The chain carries TRBV11-2 and TRBJ1-2; a possible D gene is TRBD1 (5 bases). CDR1 SGHAT and CDR2 FQNNGV come from the germline V gene. CDR3 length: 15 residues. V lost 0 bases and J 6 bases, leaving 14 bases between the germline ends. This chain's CDR3 is CASSLDRARNNGYTF. CDR3 nucleotide sequence: TGTGCCAGCAGCTTAGACAGGGCGAGAAACAATGGCTACACCTTC.

The genes are TRBV5-1 and TRBJ1-2, with TRBD1 identical over 11 bases. The CDR3 has 15 amino acids. Looked up from germline, CDR1 is SGHRS and CDR2 is YFSETQ. V shed 7 bases, J shed 3 bases, and the junction held 8 bases outside the gene matches. Written as DNA, the CDR3 is TGCGCCAGCGGACAGGGGGCAACTCCTGACTATGGCTACACCTTC. This gives the protein CASGQGATPDYGYTF.